The rows below give T cell receptor beta chains drawn from one sample of a study of glioma-infiltrating T cells after dendritic cell vaccination. Clones were read by immunoSEQ multiplex PCR, and TCRdb kept only the in-frame ones, dropping some. The sample has 100,000 or so clones, around 89% seen once. The sample was blood, taken after dendritic cell vaccination. All receptors come from a human donor with glioblastoma. CDR3s include the opening cysteine and the closing phenylalanine or tryptophan. A D gene is named only where the DNA matches it firmly. For some rows the clone size is stated as once, few or many, or as a class when expanded; others skip it.

d_call,v_call,j_call,clone_size,cdr3_aa,cdr3_nt
TRBD2,TRBV4-1,TRBJ2-7,.,CASSQGWEGHEQYF,TGCGCCAGCAGCCAAGGGTGGGAGGGTCACGAGCAGTACTTC
.,TRBV2,TRBJ2-1,.,CASSEALPGASNEQFF,TGTGCCAGCAGTGAAGCGCTTCCGGGAGCCTCCAATGAGCAGTTCTTC
TRBD1,TRBV30,TRBJ1-4,.,CAWSPRTGGAGFEKLFF,TGTGCCTGGAGTCCCCGGACAGGGGGCGCAGGGTTTGAAAAACTGTTTTTT
TRBD2,TRBV11-3,TRBJ2-7,.,CASSPGGGSYEQYF,TGTGCCAGCAGCCCCGGGGGGGGCTCCTACGAGCAGTACTTC
.,TRBV11-3,TRBJ2-4,.,CASSDRDGPVGGNF,TGTGCCAGCAGCGACCGGGACGGGCCTGTTGGAGGGAACTTC
TRBD1,TRBV7-9,TRBJ1-2,.,CASSLEWIGTGSGYTF,TGTGCCAGCAGCTTAGAATGGATTGGGACAGGGTCTGGCTACACCTTC
TRBD1,TRBV5-4,TRBJ1-2,many,CASSQYRGSGYGYTF,TGTGCCAGCAGCCAGTACAGGGGCTCGGGATATGGCTACACCTTC
.,TRBV9,TRBJ2-1,.,CASSVTGTYQDNEQFF,TGTGCCAGCAGCGTGACAGGCACCTACCAAGATAATGAGCAGTTCTTC
TRBD1,TRBV30,TRBJ2-7,.,CAREDRGQSYEQYF,TGTGCCCGAGAGGACAGGGGGCAATCTTACGAGCAGTACTTC
TRBD1,TRBV19,TRBJ1-2,.,CASNRRGQGGGYTF,TGTGCCAGCAACCGGCGGGGACAGGGCGGCGGCTACACCTTC
.,TRBV9,TRBJ2-7,.,CASSQGMGAYEQYF,TGTGCCAGCAGCCAGGGGATGGGGGCCTACGAGCAGTACTTC
TRBD1,TRBV27,TRBJ1-1,.,CASNRQGPNTEAFF,TGTGCCAGCAACCGACAGGGACCGAACACTGAAGCTTTCTTT
.,TRBV15,TRBJ2-1,.,CATSRDLGSDEQFF,TGTGCCACCAGCAGAGATCTCGGGTCGGATGAGCAGTTCTTC
TRBD2,TRBV7-2,TRBJ2-3,few,CASSLGLAASTDTQYF,TGTGCCAGCAGCTTAGGCCTAGCGGCCAGCACAGATACGCAGTATTTT
TRBD2,TRBV7-8,TRBJ2-5,.,CASSLVPTSGQETQYF,TGTGCCAGCAGCTTAGTTCCGACTAGCGGTCAAGAGACCCAGTACTTC
.,TRBV20-1,TRBJ2-3,.,CSAVRTDTQYF,TGCAGTGCTGTCAGGACAGATACGCAGTATTTT
TRBD2,TRBV7-2,TRBJ2-1,.,CASSPPSGAGSEQFF,TGTGCCAGCAGCCCCCCTAGCGGGGCTGGGTCTGAGCAGTTCTTC
TRBD1,TRBV18,TRBJ2-5,.,CASSPAGGETQYF,TGTGCCAGCTCACCGGCAGGGGGCGAGACCCAGTACTTC
.,TRBV29-1,TRBJ2-3,.,CSVQPNTGGTDTQYF,TGCAGCGTCCAACCGAATACGGGGGGCACAGATACGCAGTATTTT
.,TRBV5-1,TRBJ1-2,.,CASSPRTPTINYGYTF,TGCGCCAGCAGCCCGCGGACACCCACTATCAACTATGGCTACACCTTC
TRBD2,TRBV5-8,TRBJ2-7,.,CASTKPVTSGRAYEQYF,TGTGCCAGCACCAAACCGGTGACTAGCGGCCGAGCCTACGAGCAGTACTTC
TRBD2,TRBV9,TRBJ2-3,.,CASSVPSGRSTDTQYF,TGTGCCAGCAGCGTACCTAGCGGGAGGAGCACAGATACGCAGTATTTT
.,TRBV6-5,TRBJ2-7,.,CASNFPDIFYEQYF,TGTGCCAGCAATTTCCCCGACATTTTCTACGAGCAGTACTTC
TRBD1,TRBV19,TRBJ1-5,.,CASSTDRFSNQPQHF,TGTGCCAGTAGTACGGACAGGTTCAGCAATCAGCCCCAGCATTTT
.,TRBV11-2,TRBJ1-1,once,CASSLGAGNTEAFF,TGTGCCAGCAGCTTAGGGGCGGGAAACACTGAAGCTTTCTTT
TRBD1,TRBV5-1,TRBJ1-6,.,CASSLVGQGTNSPLHF,TGCGCCAGCAGCTTGGTGGGACAGGGAACGAATTCACCCCTCCACTTT
TRBD1,TRBV29-1,TRBJ1-2,.,CSVTGGANYGYTF,TGCAGCGTCACAGGGGGAGCTAACTATGGCTACACCTTC
TRBD2,TRBV11-2,TRBJ2-2,.,CASSLKRGDTGELFF,TGTGCCAGCAGCTTGAAGCGGGGAGACACCGGGGAGCTGTTTTTT
TRBD2,TRBV7-8,TRBJ2-1,.,CASSLEAASGRSYNEQFF,TGTGCCAGCAGCTTAGAGGCCGCTAGCGGGAGGTCCTACAATGAGCAGTTCTTC
.,TRBV9,TRBJ1-1,.,CASSAMVNTEAFF,TGTGCCAGCAGCGCTATGGTGAACACTGAAGCTTTCTTT
TRBD1,TRBV30,TRBJ1-2,.,CAWSVQGAYGYTF,TGTGCCTGGAGTGTACAGGGGGCTTACGGCTACACCTTC
TRBD2,TRBV9,TRBJ2-7,.,CASSSSSGRVEQYF,TGTGCCAGCAGCTCCTCTAGCGGGAGGGTTGAGCAGTACTTC
TRBD1,TRBV4-1,TRBJ2-3,once,CASSQAEGQGADTQYF,TGCGCCAGCAGCCAAGCTGAAGGACAGGGTGCAGATACGCAGTATTTT
.,TRBV6-5,TRBJ1-4,.,CASSYLAGAAKLFF,TGTGCCAGCAGTTACCTGGCGGGGGCGGCAAAACTGTTTTTT
.,TRBV9,TRBJ2-1,.,CASSVVASPTNEQFF,TGTGCCAGCAGCGTAGTAGCTAGCCCGACCAATGAGCAGTTCTTC
TRBD1,TRBV5-1,TRBJ1-6,once,CASSSGQVSNSPLHF,TGCGCCAGCAGCTCGGGACAGGTGTCCAATTCACCCCTCCACTTT
TRBD2,TRBV5-1,TRBJ2-5,.,CASSPVTSGNQETQYF,TGCGCCAGCAGCCCCGTGACTAGCGGGAATCAAGAGACCCAGTACTTC
.,TRBV11-2,TRBJ2-7,once,CASSPDFANYEQYF,TGTGCCAGCAGCCCTGACTTCGCTAACTACGAGCAGTACTTC
TRBD2,TRBV4-1,TRBJ2-1,once,CASSQDVGGGPPYNEQFF,TGCGCCAGCAGCCAAGACGTTGGGGGAGGGCCGCCCTACAATGAGCAGTTCTTC
TRBD2,TRBV4-1,TRBJ2-1,.,CASSQDWQRGALFIFEQFF,TGCGCCAGCAGCCAAGATTGGCAGCGGGGGGCTTTATTTATCTTTGAGCAGTTCTTC
.,TRBV18,TRBJ2-2,.,CASSPEISAAGELFF,TGTGCCAGCTCACCCGAAATTTCGGCGGCCGGGGAGCTGTTTTTT
.,TRBV6-1,TRBJ2-6,.,CASFRSSGANVLTF,TGTGCCAGCTTCCGGAGCTCTGGGGCCAACGTCCTGACTTTC
.,TRBV27,TRBJ2-3,once,CASSSALSSTDTQYF,TGTGCCAGCAGTTCAGCGCTCTCTAGCACAGATACGCAGTATTTT
TRBD1,TRBV2,TRBJ2-4,many,CASRGQGDIQYF,TGTGCCAGCAGGGGACAGGGAGACATTCAGTACTTC
TRBD1,TRBV5-6,TRBJ1-6,.,CASTFWTGRNSPLHF,TGTGCCAGCACCTTTTGGACAGGGAGGAATTCACCCCTCCACTTT
.,TRBV2,TRBJ1-5,.,CASSEVPLESKPQHF,TGTGCCAGCAGTGAAGTGCCCCTAGAATCTAAGCCCCAGCATTTT
.,TRBV11-3,TRBJ2-1,.,CASSLDLDSEQFF,TGTGCCAGCAGCTTAGACCTTGACAGTGAGCAGTTCTTC
.,TRBV9,TRBJ2-1,.,CASSLGGWGYNEQFF,TGTGCCAGCAGCCTTGGAGGATGGGGCTACAATGAGCAGTTCTTC
TRBD1,TRBV11-3,TRBJ1-1,.,CASSLTGTNTEAFF,TGTGCCAGCAGCTTGACAGGGACGAACACTGAAGCTTTCTTT